This T cell receptor beta chain emerged from a study of a mutant IDH1 vaccine in newly diagnosed glioma. With regard to this clone: Antigen specificity is unknown.

Time point defined: week 35, safety follow-up. In the vaccine, a single dose held 300 ug of the mutant IDH1 20-mer peptide, along with topical imiquimod. Assay: immunoSEQ multiplex PCR; the TCRdb copy retains only in-frame clones and omits some. The table lists tens of thousands of clones, around 80% of them singletons. The receptor was derived from a middle-aged man with glioma. The material sequenced was PBMCs, taken from a glioma patient whose treatment included an IDH1 peptide vaccine.

This chain's CDR3 is CASSQRNDRVTPHEQFF. The CDR3 DNA sequence: TGCGCCAGCAGCCAAAGGAACGATAGGGTAACACCCCATGAGCAGTTCTTC. The V and J genes are TRBV4-3 and TRBJ2-1; D is ambiguous. The germline V and J ends were trimmed by 2 bases and 8 bases, with 22 bases remaining between them. CDR1 is LGHNA and CDR2 is YSLEER in the germline V gene. The CDR3 is 17 residues long.